This T cell receptor (beta chain) comes out of a study of cytomegalovirus exposure and HLA in healthy donors. This CDR3 contains 11 residues. Per the germline V gene, CDR1 is SQVTM and CDR2 is ANQGSEA. Trimming removed 6 bases from V and 8 bases from J; junction bases left unmatched: 5. In its sample, this clone was seen once. The PCR made use of 60 Vbeta and 13 Jbeta primers. Libraries were prepared by immunoSEQ multiplex PCR; TCRdb keeps only in-frame clonotypes and omits some of them. The repertoire has about 200,000 clones, 65% to 80% of them found once; the top ten carry around 0.2%. V gene TRBV29-1 combines with J gene TRBJ1-1, with 8 bases lining up with TRBD1. This receptor was taken from a girl between 2 and 10 years old in good health and CMV-seronegative. Sequencing was carried out using PBMCs. CDR3 nucleotide sequence: TGCAGCGTCGCTAGACAGGGGGAAGCTTTCTTT. Translation gives CSVARQGEAFF.